A selection of T cell receptor beta chains follows, all from one sample in a study of T cells in Graves' hyperthyroidism and ophthalmopathy. TCRdb ran MiXCR on the multiplex PCR reads and lists one entry per CDR3 protein. Here the sample spans more than 500,000 distinct CDR3 sequences, approximately 44% being singletons. Material for sequencing was peripheral blood or thyroid tissue (not recorded which). These receptors were obtained from an adult woman with Graves' disease, either hyperthyroidism or ophthalmopathy (not recorded which). Both conserved end residues are part of each CDR3. The D gene is left open where the match is weak. Size values are once, few and many counts, or a class for expanded clones, and some rows have none.

v_gene,abundance,j_gene,d_gene,len,CDR3nt,CDR3aa
TRBV7-9,-,TRBJ2-5,-,13,TGTGCCAGCAGCTTCTCTACCGGGGAGACCCAGTACTTC,CASSFSTGETQYF
TRBV2,-,TRBJ1-5,-,12,TGTGCCAGCAGTGGGGACGGACAGCCCCAGCATTTT,CASSGDGQPQHF
TRBV12-3/TRBV12-4,many,TRBJ2-5,-,14,TGTGCCAGCAGTCCCCCTGGACACAAAGAGACCCAGTACTTC,CASSPPGHKETQYF
TRBV19,many,TRBJ1-6,TRBD1,15,TGTGCCAGTACCCCGGACAGGAGCTATAATTCACCCCTCCACTTT,CASTPDRSYNSPLHF
TRBV19,-,TRBJ2-1,-,13,TGTGCCAGTAGTCCCCGGCCCGGGGATGAGCAGTTCTTC,CASSPRPGDEQFF
TRBV13,many,TRBJ1-1,-,15,TGTGCCAGCAGCTTCTTAGGGGGGACGACCCTGGAGGCTTTCTTT,CASSFLGGTTLEAFF
TRBV6-1,-,TRBJ2-5,-,13,TGTGCCAGTCTCGCGGTAGGCCAAGAGTCCCAGTACTTC,CASLAVGQESQYF
TRBV10-3,-,TRBJ2-5,-,13,TGTGCCATCCGGGCAGGGGGGGGAGAGACCCAGTACTTC,CAIRAGGGETQYF
TRBV20-1,many,TRBJ1-1,-,13,TGCAGTGCTAGAGCGAACTCGAACACTGAAGCTTTCTTT,CSARANSNTEAFF
TRBV5-4,-,TRBJ1-4,-,13,TGTGCCAGCAGTCAGGGTCGTCATGAAAAACTGTTTTTT,CASSQGRHEKLFF
TRBV7-2,many,TRBJ2-5,-,13,TGTGCCAGCAGCCGGGGGACTCAAGAGACCCAGTACTTC,CASSRGTQETQYF
TRBV7-2,-,TRBJ1-1,-,14,TGTGCCAGCAGCCGGGGGGGCCTAGACACTGAAGCTTTCTTT,CASSRGGLDTEAFF
TRBV9,many,TRBJ2-7,TRBD2,14,TGTGCCAGCACAGCGGGGGAGGGGGACTACGAGCAGTACTTC,CASTAGEGDYEQYF
TRBV5-8,many,TRBJ1-5,-,15,TGTGCCAGCAGCTTACAGGGCCATAGCAATCAGCCCCAGCATTTT,CASSLQGHSNQPQHF
TRBV7-9,-,TRBJ2-7,TRBD2,14,TGTGCCAGCAGTCCTGACAGCGGGAGTCAGGGGCAGTACTTC,CASSPDSGSQGQYF
TRBV7-6,-,TRBJ2-7,TRBD1,13,TGTGCCAGCAGCGGGGACAGGGCCCGGGAGCAGTACTTC,CASSGDRAREQYF
TRBV19,few,TRBJ2-2,-,12,TGTGCCAGTAGTCACAGGGTCGGGGAGCTGTTTTTT,CASSHRVGELFF
TRBV5-5,many,TRBJ1-2,-,14,TGTGCCAGCATCCCGACAGGAACCCTCCAGGGCTACACCTTC,CASIPTGTLQGYTF
TRBV2,-,TRBJ2-7,TRBD1,15,TGTGCCAGCAAGGAGGAGACAGGGGGCATTGGCGAGCAGTACTTC,CASKEETGGIGEQYF
TRBV4-1,-,TRBJ2-5,TRBD1,16,TGCGCCAGCAGCCAAGATCAGCGGACAGGGAGGCAGCCCCAGTACTTC,CASSQDQRTGRQPQYF
TRBV7-8,-,TRBJ1-1,-,16,TGTGCCAGCAGCCCACCGCGACTTTCCACTTACCCTGAAGCTTTCTTT,CASSPPRLSTYPEAFF
TRBV2,-,TRBJ1-4,-,13,TGTGCCAGCAGTGCGGTAATCGATGAAAAACTGTTTTTT,CASSAVIDEKLFF
TRBV10-3,-,TRBJ1-3,-,18,TGTGCCATCAGTCGGGATTCAAGCCTTCGGAGCTCTGGAAACACCATATATTTT,CAISRDSSLRSSGNTIYF
TRBV29-1,-,TRBJ1-4,TRBD1,15,TGCAGTGCTAGTGGGACAGGGGGTGCAGGGGAAAAACTGTTTTTT,CSASGTGGAGEKLFF
TRBV7-9,-,TRBJ1-2,-,13,TGTGCCAGCAGCTTAGGTTGGGGTTCCGGCTACACCTTC,CASSLGWGSGYTF
TRBV19,-,TRBJ1-5,TRBD1,16,TGTGCCAGTAGTTCACGGACAGGGGGCAACAATCAGCCCCAGCATTTT,CASSSRTGGNNQPQHF
TRBV2,-,TRBJ2-5,-,14,TGTGCCAGCAGCCTCTCCGGGAGTACGGAGACCCAGTACTTC,CASSLSGSTETQYF
TRBV30,many,TRBJ1-6,-,12,TGTGCCTTATCAGGGTGGGGTTCACCCCTCCACTTT,CALSGWGSPLHF
TRBV20-1,many,TRBJ2-7,TRBD1,14,TGCAGTGCTACTCCCGGGACAGGGGTGGGAGAGCAGTACTTC,CSATPGTGVGEQYF
TRBV7-2,many,TRBJ1-3,-,12,TGTGCCAGCAGCCGCGACGGGAACACCATATATTTT,CASSRDGNTIYF
TRBV2,-,TRBJ2-5,-,14,TGTGCCAGCAGTGAGAGTCAGGTGCAAGAGACCCAGTACTTC,CASSESQVQETQYF
TRBV10-3,-,TRBJ2-6,TRBD1,17,TGTGCCATCAGTGTGGACAGGGTTCCCTCTGGGGCCAACGTCCTGACTTTC,CAISVDRVPSGANVLTF
TRBV5-1,-,TRBJ1-1,-,11,TGCGCCAGTACAACCGGGGACGAAGCTTTCTTT,CASTTGDEAFF
TRBV7-2,many,TRBJ2-7,-,12,TGTGCCAGCAGCTTAGAAGGTTTGGAGCAGTACTTC,CASSLEGLEQYF
TRBV19,-,TRBJ1-2,-,11,TGTGCCAGTAGTACGTGGACAGACTGCACCTTC,CASSTWTDCTF
TRBV4-1,many,TRBJ1-1,-,14,TGCGCCAGCAGCCGACGTGGACAGTATCCTGAAGCTTTCTTT,CASSRRGQYPEAFF
TRBV7-2,-,TRBJ2-5,TRBD1,17,TGTGCCAGCAGCTTAGAGAGGGTGACAGGGGGGTCAGAGACCCAGTACTTC,CASSLERVTGGSETQYF
TRBV29-1,-,TRBJ2-7,-,12,TGCAGCGTTTCGGGCCCCACCTACGAGCAGTACTTC,CSVSGPTYEQYF
TRBV2,-,TRBJ2-5,-,11,TGTGCCAGCAGTTACTCGCAGACCCAGTACTTC,CASSYSQTQYF
TRBV5-1,many,TRBJ1-3,-,16,TGCGCCAGCAGCTTGGTACCTCAGGGACCCGGAAACACCATATATTTT,CASSLVPQGPGNTIYF
TRBV7-2,-,TRBJ1-1,-,13,TGTGCCAGCCGGGCCCCCGAGAGAGCTGAAGCTTTCTTT,CASRAPERAEAFF
TRBV20-1,once,TRBJ1-2,-,13,TGCAGTGCTACAAAGGGGGGGAACTATGGCTACACCTTC,CSATKGGNYGYTF
TRBV7-8,many,TRBJ2-2,-,13,TGTGCCAGCAGCTTAGGATGGAGTAGGGAGCTGTTTTTT,CASSLGWSRELFF
TRBV20-1,-,TRBJ1-4,-,12,TGCAGTGCTAGCACTAGCGGTGAAAAACTGTTTTTT,CSASTSGEKLFF
TRBV7-9,once,TRBJ1-2,TRBD1,14,TGTGCCAGCAGCTCCCGGACAGGGTCAAATGGCTACACCTTC,CASSSRTGSNGYTF
TRBV5-1,many,TRBJ2-7,TRBD1,15,TGCGCCAGCAGCTTAGAACCGGGACAGGGGTACGAGCAGTACTTC,CASSLEPGQGYEQYF
TRBV19,-,TRBJ1-1,-,19,TGTGCCAGTAGTATTCGTGGATACCGAGTCCCTGAACTGAGGACTGAAGCTTTCTTT,CASSIRGYRVPELRTEAFF
TRBV13,many,TRBJ2-7,-,14,TGTGCCAGCAGCGCGCCGGACAGAACCTACGAGCAGTACTTC,CASSAPDRTYEQYF
TRBV4-1,many,TRBJ2-7,-,15,TGCGCCAGCAGCCAAGGAACGGAGTGGGCCTACGAGCAGTACTTC,CASSQGTEWAYEQYF
TRBV24-1,-,TRBJ2-2,-,14,TGTGCCACCAGTGTGTCCGGGTACACCGGGGAGCTGTTTTTT,CATSVSGYTGELFF
TRBV24-1,many,TRBJ1-2,-,15,TGTGCCACCAGTGATTTCCGGTCAGGGACCTATGGCTACACCTTC,CATSDFRSGTYGYTF
TRBV20-1,-,TRBJ2-7,-,13,TGCAATGCTAGAGGCAGGGCGGACCACGAGCAGCACTTC,CNARGRADHEQHF
TRBV30,few,TRBJ1-5,-,14,TGTGCCTGGAGTGAAAATTTAGGCAATCAGCCCCAGCATTTT,CAWSENLGNQPQHF
TRBV2,-,TRBJ1-2,TRBD1,14,TGTGCCAGCAGTGTGACTCGACAGGGGATGGGCTACACCTTC,CASSVTRQGMGYTF
TRBV20-1,-,TRBJ1-1,-,14,TGCAGTGCCGTTTTCGGGTTCGCCTACACTGAAGCTTTCTTT,CSAVFGFAYTEAFF
TRBV5-1,-,TRBJ2-1,TRBD2,15,TGCGCCAGCTGCAAACTAGCGGGAGGGTTTGATGAGCAGTTCTTC,CASCKLAGGFDEQFF
TRBV6-1,few,TRBJ2-5,-,15,TGTGCCATCAGTGCTAGAGGTCCCCACCAAGAGACCCAGTACTTC,CAISARGPHQETQYF
TRBV18,-,TRBJ1-6,TRBD1,16,TGTGCCAGCTCACAAGACAGGGGGTCCTATAATTCACCCCTCCACTTT,CASSQDRGSYNSPLHF
TRBV6-6,-,TRBJ2-7,-,14,TGTGCCAGCAAGGAGGGGATGGGGGACAACGAGCAGTACTTC,CASKEGMGDNEQYF